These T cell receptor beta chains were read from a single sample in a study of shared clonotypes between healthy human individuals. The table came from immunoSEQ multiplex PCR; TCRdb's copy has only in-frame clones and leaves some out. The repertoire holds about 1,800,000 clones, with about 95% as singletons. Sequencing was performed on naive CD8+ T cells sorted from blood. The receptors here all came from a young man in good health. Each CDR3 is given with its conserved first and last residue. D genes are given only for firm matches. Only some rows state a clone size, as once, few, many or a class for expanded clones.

CASSLLSRDHEQYF,TGTGCCAGCAGCTTATTAAGCAGGGACCACGAGCAGTACTTC,NA,NA,TRBV7-8,TRBJ2-7
CASSYVGLDSYNEQFF,TGTGCCAGCAGTTACGTTGGACTAGACAGTTACAATGAGCAGTTCTTC,TRBD2,NA,TRBV6-5,TRBJ2-1
CASSLGKQKYTGELFF,TGCGCCAGCAGCTTAGGAAAACAAAAATACACCGGGGAGCTGTTTTTT,NA,NA,TRBV5-1,TRBJ2-2
CSAQLAGWLNEQFF,TGCAGCGCCCAACTAGCGGGATGGCTCAATGAGCAGTTCTTC,TRBD2,NA,TRBV29-1,TRBJ2-1
CASSLAGATSGGNTGELFF,TGTGCCAGCAGCTTAGCGGGGGCCACTAGCGGGGGTAACACCGGGGAGCTGTTTTTT,TRBD2,NA,TRBV7-8,TRBJ2-2
CASSQDGEASYEQYF,TGCGCCAGCAGCCAAGACGGGGAAGCCTCCTACGAGCAGTACTTC,NA,NA,TRBV4-3,TRBJ2-7
CASRLAAVLETQYF,TGTGCCAGCAGGCTGGCAGCCGTACTAGAGACCCAGTACTTC,NA,NA,TRBV27,TRBJ2-5
CASSHQTGAETQYF,TGCGCCAGCAGCCACCAGACTGGCGCAGAGACCCAGTACTTC,NA,NA,TRBV4-1,TRBJ2-5
CASSHRGLAGNTYEQYF,TGCGCCAGCAGCCACCGGGGACTAGCGGGGAACACCTACGAGCAGTACTTC,TRBD2,NA,TRBV4-1,TRBJ2-7
CAISEGGQQFF,TGTGCCATCAGTGAAGGGGGCCAGCAGTTCTTC,TRBD1,NA,TRBV10-3,TRBJ2-1
CASSQEDNARPPYEQYF,TGCGCCAGCAGCCAAGAAGATAATGCCCGTCCTCCCTACGAGCAGTACTTC,NA,NA,TRBV4-1,TRBJ2-7
CASGLGRLGNTIYF,TGTGCCAGCGGACTAGGGCGGCTAGGAAACACCATATATTTT,NA,NA,TRBV7-9,TRBJ1-3
CSVALGGELFF,TGCAGCGTAGCCCTAGGCGGGGAGCTGTTTTTT,NA,NA,TRBV29-1,TRBJ2-2
CASSDPPVYEQYF,TGTGCCAGCAGTGATCCGCCAGTCTACGAGCAGTACTTC,NA,NA,TRBV6-1,TRBJ2-7
CASSYSGGTTHEQFF,TGTGCCAGCAGCTATAGCGGGGGAACTACTCATGAGCAGTTCTTC,TRBD2,NA,TRBV5-4,TRBJ2-1
CASSPSAGFGPSGNTIYF,TGTGCCAGCAGTCCTAGCGCTGGGTTTGGCCCCTCTGGAAACACCATATATTTT,NA,NA,TRBV7-6,TRBJ1-3
CASSSTSGSYNEQFF,TGTGCCAGCAGTTCCACTAGCGGGAGTTACAATGAGCAGTTCTTC,TRBD2,NA,TRBV6-5,TRBJ2-1
CASSPRPAGLLEKLFF,TGTGCCAGCAGTCCACGGCCGGCGGGACTGCTTGAAAAACTGTTTTTT,NA,once,TRBV28,TRBJ1-4
CASSQDLGAFNEQFF,TGTGCCAGCAGCCAAGATCTAGGGGCGTTCAATGAGCAGTTCTTC,NA,NA,TRBV4-2,TRBJ2-1
CASSQGVPGLAGGFTDTQYF,TGCGCCAGCAGCCAAGGCGTACCGGGACTAGCGGGAGGGTTCACAGATACGCAGTATTTT,TRBD2,NA,TRBV4-3,TRBJ2-3
CASSLGTGVNGYTF,TGTGCCAGCAGCTTGGGTACAGGGGTAAATGGCTACACCTTC,TRBD1,NA,TRBV5-6,TRBJ1-2
CASSHQGTGLTDTQYF,TGTGCCAGCAGTCACCAAGGGACAGGGTTGACAGATACGCAGTATTTT,TRBD1,NA,TRBV28,TRBJ2-3
CASSYTSESSYEQYF,TGTGCCAGCAGTTACACTAGCGAGAGCTCCTACGAGCAGTACTTC,TRBD2,NA,TRBV6-5,TRBJ2-7
CASSQRDRDNLGYTF,TGCGCCAGCAGCCAACGGGACAGGGATAATCTTGGCTACACCTTC,TRBD1,NA,TRBV4-1,TRBJ1-2
CASSLAMAGTADTQYF,TGTGCCAGCAGCTTAGCCATGGCAGGGACAGCAGATACGCAGTATTTT,TRBD1,NA,TRBV7-8,TRBJ2-3
CASSRRTAGEQYF,TGTGCCAGCAGCCGACGGACCGCGGGGGAGCAGTACTTC,NA,NA,TRBV13,TRBJ2-7
CAWSGGGGPETQYF,TGTGCCTGGAGTGGTGGGGGAGGGCCTGAGACCCAGTACTTC,TRBD2,NA,TRBV30,TRBJ2-5
CSVDDRGRVNEQFF,TGCAGCGTTGACGACAGGGGGCGCGTCAATGAGCAGTTCTTC,TRBD1,NA,TRBV29-1,TRBJ2-1
CASSQDRHRYYEQYF,TGCGCCAGCAGCCAAGATAGACACAGGTACTACGAGCAGTACTTC,NA,NA,TRBV4-3,TRBJ2-7
CATLGSSYEQYF,TGTGCCACACTAGGGAGCTCCTACGAGCAGTACTTC,NA,NA,TRBV6-6,TRBJ2-7
CASSQEYPNGVLNTEAFF,TGCGCCAGCAGCCAAGAATACCCGAACGGGGTTCTGAACACTGAAGCTTTCTTT,NA,NA,TRBV4-3,TRBJ1-1
CASSLARANQEDEQYF,TGTGCCAGCAGCTTGGCTCGGGCTAACCAAGAGGACGAGCAGTACTTC,NA,NA,TRBV5-8,TRBJ2-7
CASSLPRTGPTGELFF,TGTGCCAGCAGTTTACCCCGGACAGGGCCCACCGGGGAGCTGTTTTTT,TRBD1,NA,TRBV28,TRBJ2-2
CASSTGQASYEQYF,TGTGCCAGCAGCACCGGACAGGCTTCCTACGAGCAGTACTTC,TRBD1,once,TRBV6-1,TRBJ2-7
CASRTGGGGDTQYF,TGTGCCAGCAGAACGGGAGGTGGGGGAGATACGCAGTATTTT,TRBD2,NA,TRBV11-3,TRBJ2-3
CAISESARIGETQYF,TGTGCCATCAGTGAGTCAGCGCGAATCGGGGAGACCCAGTACTTC,NA,NA,TRBV10-3,TRBJ2-5
CASSEVPNYGYTF,TGTGCCAGCAGTGAAGTCCCTAACTATGGCTACACCTTC,NA,NA,TRBV6-1,TRBJ1-2
CASSAIEGCEQYF,TGTGCCAGCAGCGCCATAGAAGGGTGCGAGCAGTACTTC,NA,NA,TRBV21-1,TRBJ2-7
CASSDVGGRAFF,TGTGCCAGCAGTGACGTGGGGGGTAGAGCTTTCTTT,NA,NA,TRBV27,TRBJ1-1
CASSAENEQFF,TGTGCCAGCAGCGCAGAGAATGAGCAGTTCTTC,NA,NA,TRBV9,TRBJ2-1
CASSEDRGLSSYEQYF,TGTGCCAGCAGCGAGGACAGGGGGCTCTCCTCCTACGAGCAGTACTTC,TRBD1,NA,TRBV7-9,TRBJ2-7
CATSRDGTAETF,TGTGCCACCAGCAGAGATGGGACAGCAGAAACCTTC,TRBD1,NA,TRBV15,TRBJ1-2
CASSLTSLNTEAFF,TGTGCCAGCAGTTTGACCTCCTTGAACACTGAAGCTTTCTTT,NA,NA,TRBV27,TRBJ1-1
CASNTDRGQEQYF,TGCGCCAGCAACACGGACAGGGGGCAGGAGCAGTACTTC,TRBD1,NA,TRBV10-2,TRBJ2-7
CASSLGRGNTEAFF,TGTGCCAGCAGCTTAGGCAGGGGGAACACTGAAGCTTTCTTT,NA,NA,TRBV13,TRBJ1-1
CASSYTGGRETQYF,TGTGCCAGCAGCTACACAGGGGGCAGAGAGACCCAGTACTTC,TRBD1,NA,TRBV7-9,TRBJ2-5
CAISGDFSTDTQYF,TGTGCCATCAGTGGGGACTTTAGCACAGATACGCAGTATTTT,NA,NA,TRBV10-3,TRBJ2-3
CASSQEKAPYNEQFF,TGCGCCAGCAGCCAAGAAAAGGCTCCCTACAATGAGCAGTTCTTC,NA,NA,TRBV4-1,TRBJ2-1
CASSSPGLGNTIYF,TGTGCCAGCAGTTCCCCGGGACTTGGAAACACCATATATTTT,NA,NA,TRBV28,TRBJ1-3
CSVGLPGLRELFF,TGCAGCGTTGGCCTCCCAGGGCTACGGGAGCTGTTTTTT,NA,NA,TRBV29-1,TRBJ2-2
CASSGGTSGGYEQYF,TGTGCCAGCAGTGGAGGGACTAGCGGAGGCTACGAGCAGTACTTC,TRBD2,once,TRBV7-6,TRBJ2-7
CASSEGTSSAFF,TGCGCCAGCAGTGAGGGGACAAGTTCAGCTTTCTTT,NA,NA,TRBV10-2,TRBJ1-1
CASRNIGPGTGSYEQYF,TGTGCCAGCAGAAACATCGGGCCCGGGACAGGGTCCTACGAGCAGTACTTC,TRBD1,NA,TRBV27,TRBJ2-7
CSVGGDREGTDTQYF,TGCAGCGTTGGTGGCGACAGGGAGGGCACAGATACGCAGTATTTT,NA,NA,TRBV29-1,TRBJ2-3
CASSLALSGVLAYEQYF,TGTGCCAGCAGCTTGGCCCTTTCAGGCGTCCTAGCGTACGAGCAGTACTTC,NA,once,TRBV5-4,TRBJ2-7
CASSLEGATYEQYF,TGTGCCAGCAGCTTGGAGGGGGCGACCTACGAGCAGTACTTC,TRBD1,once,TRBV5-4,TRBJ2-7
CASSLEGAAIYEQYF,TGTGCCAGCAGCTTGGAGGGGGCGGCAATCTACGAGCAGTACTTC,TRBD1,NA,TRBV5-6,TRBJ2-7
CASRHYRDSNQPQHF,TGTGCCAGCAGACACTACAGGGATAGCAATCAGCCCCAGCATTTT,NA,NA,TRBV6-6,TRBJ1-5